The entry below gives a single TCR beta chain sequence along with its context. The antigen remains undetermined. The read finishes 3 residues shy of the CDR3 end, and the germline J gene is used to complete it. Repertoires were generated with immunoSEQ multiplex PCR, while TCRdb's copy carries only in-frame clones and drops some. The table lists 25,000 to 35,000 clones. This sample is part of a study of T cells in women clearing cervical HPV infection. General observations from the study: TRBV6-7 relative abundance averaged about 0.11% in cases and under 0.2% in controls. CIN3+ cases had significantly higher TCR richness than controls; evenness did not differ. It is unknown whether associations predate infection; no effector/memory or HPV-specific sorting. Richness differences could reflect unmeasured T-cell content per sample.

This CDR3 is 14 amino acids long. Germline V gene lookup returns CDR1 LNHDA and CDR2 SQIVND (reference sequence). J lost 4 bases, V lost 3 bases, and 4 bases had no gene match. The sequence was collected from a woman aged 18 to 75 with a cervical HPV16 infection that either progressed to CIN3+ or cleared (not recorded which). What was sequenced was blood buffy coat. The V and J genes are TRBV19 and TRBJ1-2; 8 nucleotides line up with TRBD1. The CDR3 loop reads CASSIPDRVYGYTF. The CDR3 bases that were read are TGTGCCAGTAGTATCCCGGACAGGGTCTATGGC.